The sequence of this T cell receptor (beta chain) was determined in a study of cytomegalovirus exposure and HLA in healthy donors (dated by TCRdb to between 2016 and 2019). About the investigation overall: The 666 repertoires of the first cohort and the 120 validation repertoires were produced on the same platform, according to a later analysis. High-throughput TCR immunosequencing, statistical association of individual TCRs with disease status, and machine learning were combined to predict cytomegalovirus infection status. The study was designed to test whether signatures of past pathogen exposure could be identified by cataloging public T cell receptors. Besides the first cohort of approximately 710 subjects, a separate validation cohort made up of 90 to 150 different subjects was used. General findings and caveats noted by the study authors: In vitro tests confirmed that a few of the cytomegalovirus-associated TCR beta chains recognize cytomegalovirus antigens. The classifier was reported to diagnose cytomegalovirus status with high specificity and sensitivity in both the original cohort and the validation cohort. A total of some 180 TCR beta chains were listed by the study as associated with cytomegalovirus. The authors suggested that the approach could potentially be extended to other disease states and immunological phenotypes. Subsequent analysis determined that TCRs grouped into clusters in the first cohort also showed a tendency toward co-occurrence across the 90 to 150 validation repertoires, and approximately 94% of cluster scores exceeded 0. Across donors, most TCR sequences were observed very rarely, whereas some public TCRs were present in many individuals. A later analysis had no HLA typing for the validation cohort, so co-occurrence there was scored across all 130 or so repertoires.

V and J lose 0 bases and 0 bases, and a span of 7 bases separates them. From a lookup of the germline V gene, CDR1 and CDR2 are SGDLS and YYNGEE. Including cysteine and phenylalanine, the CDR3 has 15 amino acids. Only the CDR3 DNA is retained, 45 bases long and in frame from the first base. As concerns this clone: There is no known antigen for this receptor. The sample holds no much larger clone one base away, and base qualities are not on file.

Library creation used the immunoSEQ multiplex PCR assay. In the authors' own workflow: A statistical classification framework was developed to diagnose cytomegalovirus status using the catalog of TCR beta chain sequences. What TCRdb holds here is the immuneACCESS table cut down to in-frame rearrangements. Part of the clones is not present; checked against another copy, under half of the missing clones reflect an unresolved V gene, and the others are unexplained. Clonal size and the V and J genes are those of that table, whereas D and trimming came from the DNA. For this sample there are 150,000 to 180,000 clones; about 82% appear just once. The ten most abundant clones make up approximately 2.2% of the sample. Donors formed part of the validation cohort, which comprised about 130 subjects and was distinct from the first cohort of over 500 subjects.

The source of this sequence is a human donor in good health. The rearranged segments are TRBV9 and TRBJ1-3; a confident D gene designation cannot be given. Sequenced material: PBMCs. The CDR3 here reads CASSVEKLSGNTIYF. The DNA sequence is TGTGCCAGCAGCGTAGAGAAGCTCTCTGGAAACACCATATATTTT.